Listed below are T cell receptor beta chains from one sample, sequenced in a study of identical twins. TCRdb fed the 5' RACE reads into MiXCR, producing one record per CDR3 protein. The sample yields 450,000 or so distinct CDR3 sequences, roughly an eighth seen once. The same sample was also studied in work on yellow fever vaccine responses in identical twins.

The sequencing sample was made of CD4+ T cells sorted from blood. These receptors originate from a woman between 18 and 29 years old in good health. Both conserved end residues are part of each CDR3. The D gene is left open where the match is weak. Clone size appears in some rows only: once, few, many, or a class for an expanded clone.

clone_size: .
j_call: TRBJ2-3
d_call: TRBD2
v_call: TRBV7-2
cdr3_nt: TGTGCCAGCAGACGACTAGCCACAGATACGCAGTATTTT
cdr3_aa: CASRRLATDTQYF

clone_size: .
j_call: TRBJ2-7
d_call: .
v_call: TRBV2
cdr3_nt: TGTGCCGGACAACGGGTCTACGAGCAGTACTTC
cdr3_aa: CAGQRVYEQYF

clone_size: .
j_call: TRBJ2-1
d_call: .
v_call: TRBV3-1
cdr3_nt: TGTGCCAGCAGCCCAAGAATACTAGGGGAAGGGAACAATGAGCAGTTCTTC
cdr3_aa: CASSPRILGEGNNEQFF

clone_size: .
j_call: TRBJ2-2
d_call: .
v_call: TRBV12-3/TRBV12-4
cdr3_nt: TGTGCCAGCAGTTTGGTGGTGGGACCGTTGGGGGGGGCGGGAAGCACCGGGGAGCTGTTTTTT
cdr3_aa: CASSLVVGPLGGAGSTGELFF

clone_size: .
j_call: TRBJ2-7
d_call: TRBD1
v_call: TRBV30
cdr3_nt: TGTGCCAGCGGGACAGGGCTGTACGAGCAGTACTTC
cdr3_aa: CASGTGLYEQYF

clone_size: .
j_call: TRBJ1-5
d_call: .
v_call: TRBV28
cdr3_nt: TGTGCCAGCAGTTTATCCTTCAATCAGCCCCAGCATTTT
cdr3_aa: CASSLSFNQPQHF

clone_size: .
j_call: TRBJ2-5
d_call: .
v_call: TRBV7-2
cdr3_nt: TGTGCCAGCAGCTTAGTTACGGGAAAACAAGAGACCCAGTACTTC
cdr3_aa: CASSLVTGKQETQYF

clone_size: few
j_call: TRBJ2-5
d_call: TRBD1
v_call: TRBV5-8
cdr3_nt: TGTGCCAGCAGCTCTGGGACAGGGATCATGGAAGAGACCCAGTACTTC
cdr3_aa: CASSSGTGIMEETQYF

clone_size: once
j_call: TRBJ2-5
d_call: TRBD2
v_call: TRBV20-1
cdr3_nt: TGCAGTGCTAGAATACTAGCGGGGGGGCAAGAGACCCAGTACTTC
cdr3_aa: CSARILAGGQETQYF

clone_size: many
j_call: TRBJ2-1
d_call: .
v_call: TRBV6-2/TRBV6-3
cdr3_nt: TGTGCCAGCAGTTACTTCTCTCAAGGCGATGAGCAGTTCTTC
cdr3_aa: CASSYFSQGDEQFF

clone_size: .
j_call: TRBJ1-4
d_call: .
v_call: TRBV7-2
cdr3_nt: TGTGCCAGCAGCTCCGGACAGCCCGCTTTGCTGAAACTGTTTTTT
cdr3_aa: CASSSGQPALLKLFF

clone_size: few
j_call: TRBJ2-7
d_call: TRBD2
v_call: TRBV7-2
cdr3_nt: TGTGCCAGCAGCCTTCGTAGCGGGAGGATGATTAACGAGCAGTACTTC
cdr3_aa: CASSLRSGRMINEQYF

clone_size: few
j_call: TRBJ2-3
d_call: .
v_call: TRBV20-1
cdr3_nt: TGCAGTGCTGGCGCCATAGATACGCAGTATTTT
cdr3_aa: CSAGAIDTQYF

clone_size: .
j_call: TRBJ2-1
d_call: .
v_call: TRBV5-1
cdr3_nt: TGCGCCAGCAGCTCTGATCTCACCTCCTACAATGAGCAGTTCTTC
cdr3_aa: CASSSDLTSYNEQFF

clone_size: many
j_call: TRBJ2-4
d_call: .
v_call: TRBV12-3/TRBV12-4
cdr3_nt: TGTGCCAGCAGTTATGGCGTGTTGAAAAACATTCAGTACTTC
cdr3_aa: CASSYGVLKNIQYF

clone_size: .
j_call: TRBJ1-1
d_call: .
v_call: TRBV6-2/TRBV6-3
cdr3_nt: TGTGCCAGCAGTTACTCGAGCGGGGGGGCCAACTTT
cdr3_aa: CASSYSSGGANF

clone_size: few
j_call: TRBJ1-2
d_call: TRBD1
v_call: TRBV30
cdr3_nt: TGTGCCTGGAGTGTACAAGGACAGGATGGCTACACCTTC
cdr3_aa: CAWSVQGQDGYTF

clone_size: many
j_call: TRBJ2-5
d_call: TRBD2
v_call: TRBV12-3/TRBV12-4
cdr3_nt: TGTGCCAGCAGCCCGACTAGCGGGGTGCCCCAAGAGACCCAGTACTTC
cdr3_aa: CASSPTSGVPQETQYF

clone_size: many
j_call: TRBJ2-5
d_call: .
v_call: TRBV7-2
cdr3_nt: TGTGCCAGCAGCTCCGGAGGCTTAGATGAGACCCAGTACTTC
cdr3_aa: CASSSGGLDETQYF

clone_size: few
j_call: TRBJ2-5
d_call: .
v_call: TRBV7-7
cdr3_nt: TGTGCTAGCAGCTTAGCTTCCAGGCTACCAGAGACCCAGTACTTC
cdr3_aa: CASSLASRLPETQYF

clone_size: .
j_call: TRBJ2-1
d_call: TRBD2
v_call: TRBV20-1
cdr3_nt: TGCAGTGCTAACGGCGGGAGGGGATACAATGAGCAGTTCTTC
cdr3_aa: CSANGGRGYNEQFF

clone_size: few
j_call: TRBJ2-3
d_call: TRBD1
v_call: TRBV18
cdr3_nt: TGTGCCAGCTCACCACTTCCCGGGACAGGAGGGGCCTCAACAGATACGCAGTATTTT
cdr3_aa: CASSPLPGTGGASTDTQYF

clone_size: .
j_call: TRBJ2-3
d_call: .
v_call: TRBV5-1
cdr3_nt: TGCGCCAGCAGCACAGGCTTTGAAGGACTGAATACGCAGTATTTT
cdr3_aa: CASSTGFEGLNTQYF

clone_size: .
j_call: TRBJ2-3
d_call: TRBD1
v_call: TRBV10-3
cdr3_nt: TGTGCCACACAACAGGGGCCTACAGATACGCAGTATTTT
cdr3_aa: CATQQGPTDTQYF

clone_size: few
j_call: TRBJ2-1
d_call: .
v_call: TRBV5-1
cdr3_nt: TGCGCCAGCAGCTTGGCAGGGGGGGGCTCCTACAATGAGCAGTTCTTC
cdr3_aa: CASSLAGGGSYNEQFF

clone_size: few
j_call: TRBJ2-3
d_call: .
v_call: TRBV6-1
cdr3_nt: TGTGCCAGCAGCGAAACCTCCGCAAGGGATACGCAGTATTTT
cdr3_aa: CASSETSARDTQYF

clone_size: few
j_call: TRBJ2-5
d_call: .
v_call: TRBV20-1
cdr3_nt: TGCAGCTTTAACCCTAGGGGCGAGACCCAGTACTTC
cdr3_aa: CSFNPRGETQYF

clone_size: .
j_call: TRBJ2-4
d_call: TRBD2
v_call: TRBV12-3/TRBV12-4
cdr3_nt: TGTGCCAGCAGTTTAGGGACTAGTATCAAAAACATTCAGTACTTC
cdr3_aa: CASSLGTSIKNIQYF

clone_size: .
j_call: TRBJ2-7
d_call: .
v_call: TRBV28
cdr3_nt: TGTGCCAGCAGTTCCCCCGTGGGGGAGTCGGTCTACGAGCAGTACTTC
cdr3_aa: CASSSPVGESVYEQYF

clone_size: .
j_call: TRBJ2-2
d_call: TRBD2
v_call: TRBV12-3/TRBV12-4
cdr3_nt: TGTGCCTGCAGTTTCGCACTAGCGGGAGGGCCGAGGACCGGGGAGCTGTTTTTT
cdr3_aa: CACSFALAGGPRTGELFF

clone_size: .
j_call: TRBJ2-5
d_call: TRBD1
v_call: TRBV29-1
cdr3_nt: TGCAGCGTTGTTCCGAAGGGACAGGGGGCGCAGGAGACCCAGTACTTC
cdr3_aa: CSVVPKGQGAQETQYF

clone_size: few
j_call: TRBJ2-1
d_call: .
v_call: TRBV25-1
cdr3_nt: TGTGCCAGCAGTGATCCCGTCATCAATGAGCAGTTCTTC
cdr3_aa: CASSDPVINEQFF